The 28 T cell receptor beta chains given below trace back to one sample, sequenced in a study of regulatory T cells in long-lasting Graves disease. Arm-PCR with iRepertoire HTBI primers amplified the CDR3 regions for these TCR beta libraries. TCRdb used MiXCR to reprocess the multiplex PCR reads, holding one entry per CDR3 protein. The profile shows a few hundred thousand distinct CDR3 sequences, less than 30% of them singletons. The time point here: persistent/refractory GD, antithyroid drugs over 5 years with positive TRAb. The TCR library was made from RNA extracted from PBMCs. The source material was peripheral blood mononuclear cells (PBMCs), sampled when the disease was refractory, from a patient treated with antithyroid drugs. The receptors derive from a middle-aged woman with Graves disease.

A note on this clonotype: A much more abundant neighbour one base away suggests this may be a read error. This chain connects TRBV7-6 to TRBJ2-5, with 9 bases matching TRBD2. Per germline, CDR1 SGHVS and CDR2 FNYEAQ. The length of the CDR3 is 14 residues. CDR3 sequence reads: CAGSSLAGEQTQYF. The CDR3 region has the DNA TGTGCCGGCAGCTCCTTAGCGGGAGAACAGACCCAGTACTTC.

This rearrangement joins TRBV27 to TRBJ1-5, with 11 positions matching TRBD1. Germline V CDR1 and CDR2: MNHEY, SMNVEV (reference sequence). CDR3 length equals 15 residues. V was clipped by 6 bases and J by 9 bases; unmatched bases: 10. The CDR3 here is CASSQGTGGTRPQHF. In DNA form, the CDR3 reads TGTGCCAGCAGCCAGGGGACAGGGGGAACCCGGCCCCAGCATTTT.

Concerning this clonotype: This may stem from a read error, because a much larger clone lies one nucleotide away. CDR3 sequence (DNA): TGTGCCAGCCACGCCGACCCGTACATCGGGGAGCTGTTTTTT. It encodes CASHADPYIGELFF. The chain has TRBV6-2 or TRBV6-3 and TRBJ2-2, with D hard to call. The CDR3 has 14 amino acids. Between the trimmed V and J ends, which lost 8 bases and 7 bases, there was a span of 17 bases. From germline, CDR1 is MNHEY and CDR2 SVGEGT.

This clonotype was picked up many times. Here the CDR3 DNA reads TGTGCCAGCAGCTTAGCGGGGGTCTACGAGCAGTACTTC. This codes for CASSLAGVYEQYF. The chain links TRBV28 to TRBJ2-7; 9 positions agree with TRBD2. The V segment lost 6 bases and the J segment 3 bases; nucleotides outside the gene matches: 3. The CDR3 sequence is 13 residues long. CDR1 and CDR2 (germline): MDHEN, SYDVKM.

This clonotype was detected only a few times. The chain couples TRBV5-5 to TRBJ1-1; D gene uncertain. Per the germline V gene, CDR1 is SGHKS and CDR2 is YYEKEE (reference sequence). V lost 4 bases and J 3 bases, leaving 13 bases between the germline ends. This CDR3 spans 14 amino acids. CDR3 protein: CASSGRPPDTEAFF. The CDR3, as DNA: TGTGCCAGCAGCGGGCGGCCCCCGGACACTGAAGCTTTCTTT.

This clonotype was picked up many times. In DNA form, the CDR3 reads TGTGCCAGCACCATAGGGGGGGGGACCAATCAGCCCCAGCATTTT. Translation: CASTIGGGTNQPQHF. V and J are TRBV6-1 and TRBJ1-5; the D gene is possibly TRBD1 (6 bases). Trimming left V 7 bases short and J 3 bases short, with 16 bases between. The CDR3 extends over 15 amino acids. Germline-derived CDR1 and CDR2 are MNHNS and SASEGT.

This clonotype showed up just a few times. The J gene is TRBJ2-6, the V gene TRBV28; D call uncertain. Trimming left V 4 bases short and J 2 bases short, with 12 bases between. This CDR3 has 16 amino acids. Germline assignment: CDR1 MDHEN and CDR2 SYDVKM. The CDR3 sequence: CASSYSRVAGANVLTF. The CDR3 DNA follows: TGTGCCAGCAGTTACTCCCGGGTAGCTGGGGCCAACGTCCTGACTTTC.

The table lists this clonotype with a few counts. V gene TRBV6-6 combines with J gene TRBJ1-2; D is uncertain. Germline V gene sequence: CDR1 MNHNY, CDR2 SVGAGI (reference sequence). The CDR3 totals 15 residues. V was cut by 0 bases and J by 3 bases, with 11 bases left in between. The CDR3 here is CASSYSRGQDYGYTF. The CDR3 bases are TGTGCCAGCAGTTACTCGAGAGGGCAGGACTATGGCTACACCTTC.

This clonotype was seen repeatedly, ten times or more. This sequence joins TRBV2 and TRBJ2-7; tentative D call: TRBD1 (6 bases). Germline V gene sequence: CDR1 SNHLY, CDR2 FYNNEI. Trimming pared 3 bases from V and 2 bases from J, leaving 14 bases between. The CDR3 contains 15 residues. The CDR3 region is CASSDPGDGPYEQYF. The CDR3, as DNA: TGTGCCAGCAGTGACCCAGGGGACGGGCCCTACGAGCAGTACTTC.

This clonotype has ten or more counts. The V and J genes are TRBV28 and TRBJ1-5; D uncertain. CDR1 MDHEN and CDR2 SYDVKM come from the germline V gene. The CDR3 runs 11 residues. Trimming removed 5 bases from V and 8 bases from J, with 7 bases in between. The CDR3 DNA reads as TGTGCCAGCAGTCAAGATGAGCCCCAGCATTTT. It translates to CASSQDEPQHF.

This chain joins TRBV6-1 and TRBJ2-1, with 13 bases lining up with TRBD2. The junction had 5 bases not matched to a gene; V was cut back by 3 bases and J by 6 bases. The V gene's germline CDR1 is MNHNS and CDR2 SASEGT. The CDR3 extends over 16 amino acids. CDR3 in DNA: TGTGCCAGCAGTGAGTCGGGACTAGCGGGGAGCAATGAGCAGTTCTTC. Protein: CASSESGLAGSNEQFF.

With regard to this clonotype: Given a much more abundant clone one base away, this may be a read error. The rearrangement joins TRBV7-3 to TRBJ2-2; the D call may be TRBD1 or TRBD2 (6 bases each). Trimming shortened V by 4 bases and J by 7 bases, and 16 bases separated the two germline ends. The CDR3 runs to 15 residues. Per the germline V gene, CDR1 is SGHTA and CDR2 is FQGTGA. The chain's CDR3 is CASSYLRGGNGELFF. CDR3 bases: TGTGCCAGCAGCTACCTCAGGGGAGGCAACGGGGAGCTGTTTTTT.

This clonotype was picked up many times. This chain uses TRBV6-6 with TRBJ2-7; D unresolved. The CDR3 covers 12 residues. V lost 0 bases to trimming and J lost 4 bases, with 4 bases between them. Germline CDR1 is MNHNY and CDR2 is SVGAGI (reference sequence). The CDR3 DNA follows: TGTGCCAGCAGTTACTCGAGATACGAGCAGTACTTC. This sequence encodes CASSYSRYEQYF.

Regarding this clonotype: Possible read error: a much larger clone is one base away. The genes are TRBV10-3 and TRBJ1-4, with D perhaps matching TRBD1 (5 bases). Trimming removed 3 bases at V and 5 bases at J, with 13 bases between. CDR3 length equals 15 residues. Germline CDR1 is ENHRY and CDR2 is SYGVKD. CDR3 residues: CAISDQGAWNEKLFF. CDR3 nucleotides: TGTGCCATCAGTGATCAAGGGGCCTGGAATGAAAAACTGTTTTTT.

This clonotype has a handful of counts. V gene TRBV7-3 combines with J gene TRBJ2-5, with TRBD2 identical over 8 bases. This CDR3 has 15 amino acids. Losses at the gene ends were 2 bases for V and 5 bases for J; bases not matched to a gene: 7. Per germline, CDR1 SGHTA and CDR2 FQGTGA. CDR3 residues: CASSLGTGGPETQYF. The CDR3 DNA is TGTGCCAGCAGCTTAGGGACGGGAGGGCCGGAGACCCAGTACTTC. Together with reference TRBV7-3 and TRBJ2-5, the CDR3 gives the full variable domain: GAGVSQTPSNKVTEKGKYVELRCDPISGHTALYWYRQSLGQGPEFLIYFQGTGAADDSGLPNDRFFAVRPEGSVSTLKIQRTERGDSAVYLCASSLGTGGPETQYFGPGTRLLVL.

This clonotype was seen at least ten times. The chain has TRBV7-3 and TRBJ2-2; no reliable D call. The CDR3 length is 13 residues. Germline V gene data show CDR1 as SGHTA and CDR2 as FQGTGA. Trimming cost V 6 bases and J 5 bases, with 10 bases left between them. CDR3 DNA sequence: TGTGCCAGCAGTCACCGACGTACCGGGGAGCTGTTTTTT. It translates to CASSHRRTGELFF.

Ten or more counts support this clonotype. The V and J genes are TRBV28 and TRBJ1-1; the match to TRBD1 covers 7 bases. Unmatched junction bases numbered 13, after V lost 6 bases and J lost 6 bases. Germline V gene lookup returns CDR1 MDHEN and CDR2 SYDVKM. This CDR3 region has 15 residues. Here the CDR3 DNA reads TGTGCCAGCAGCTCGCCTGACAGGGCGGGAGCTGAAGCTTTCTTT. Translation gives CASSSPDRAGAEAFF.

This clonotype has a count of ten or more. This sequence joins TRBV28 and TRBJ1-1; D gene ambiguous. Germline CDR1 MDHEN, CDR2 SYDVKM. This CDR3 has 13 amino acids. V lost 3 bases to trimming and J lost 5 bases, with 10 bases between them. The CDR3 spells CASSLVPQTEAFF. The CDR3 coding sequence is TGTGCCAGCAGTTTGGTTCCTCAAACTGAAGCTTTCTTT.

At least ten counts were recorded for this clonotype. The chain recombines TRBV11-2 with TRBJ1-5, with D possibly being TRBD1 (5 bases). V lost 5 bases and J 3 bases, leaving 17 bases between the germline ends. CDR1 is SGHAT, CDR2 FQNNGV, per germline. CDR3 length equals 16 residues. The CDR3 loop is CASSPGARDPNQPQHF. The CDR3 region has the DNA TGTGCCAGCAGCCCAGGCGCCCGGGACCCCAATCAGCCCCAGCATTTT. The whole variable domain, remainder taken from reference TRBV11-2 and TRBJ1-5, is EAGVAQSPRYKIIEKRQSVAFWCNPISGHATLYWYQQILGQGPKLLIQFQNNGVVDDSQLPKDRFSAERLKGVDSTLKIQPAKLEDSAVYLCASSPGARDPNQPQHFGDGTRLSIL.

Notes on this clonotype: A far larger clone lies a single base away; this is likely a read error. The J gene is TRBJ2-2, the V gene TRBV7-9; D perhaps matches TRBD2 (6 bases). The germline CDR1 and CDR2 sequences are SEHNR and FQNEAQ (reference sequence). This CDR3 has 17 residues. In DNA form, the CDR3 reads TGTGCCGGCAGCCAATACTACCAGGGACTGAACACCGGGGAGCTGTTTTTT. Its translation: CAGSQYYQGLNTGELFF.

This rearrangement joins TRBV7-8 to TRBJ2-7, with D tentatively TRBD2 (5 bases). This CDR3 comprises 15 residues. V lost 0 bases, J lost 2 bases, and 11 bases lay in between. Germline V gene lookup returns CDR1 SGHVS and CDR2 FQNEAQ. As DNA, the CDR3 is TGTGCCAGCAGCTTAGCCTCCGGGATGACCTACGAGCAGTACTTC. It encodes CASSLASGMTYEQYF.

This clonotype was detected only a few times. This rearrangement joins TRBV11-1 to TRBJ2-7, with unresolved D. V lost 2 bases, J lost 5 bases, and 13 bases lay in between. From germline, CDR1 is SGHAT and CDR2 FQDESV (reference sequence). This CDR3 has 14 amino acids. The CDR3 sequence: CASSLRWDWHEQYF. CDR3 coding DNA: TGTGCCAGCAGCTTAAGGTGGGATTGGCACGAGCAGTACTTC.

The sample holds a few counts of this clonotype. The V and J genes are TRBV27 and TRBJ2-2, with TRBD2 identical over 11 bases. Trimming took 4 bases from V and 1 from J; bases not matched to a gene: 2. This CDR3 is built from 16 residues. Germline loops: CDR1 MNHEY, CDR2 SMNVEV (reference sequence). The CDR3 nucleotides are TGTGCCAGCAGTTCAGGACTAGCGGGGAACACCGGGGAGCTGTTTTTT. Translated, it gives CASSSGLAGNTGELFF.

The chain joins TRBV18 to TRBJ2-2; D unclear. V was trimmed by 0 bases and J by 1 base, leaving 6 bases between them. The CDR3 is made up of 15 amino acids. Germline-derived CDR1 and CDR2 are KGHSH and LQKENI. The DNA for the CDR3 is TGTGCCAGCTCACCACCCGTGGGGAACACCGGGGAGCTGTTTTTT. Protein: CASSPPVGNTGELFF. The whole variable domain, remainder taken from reference TRBV18 and TRBJ2-2, is NAGVMQNPRHLVRRRGQEARLRCSPMKGHSHVYWYRQLPEEGLKFMVYLQKENIIDESGMPKERFSAEFPKEGPSILRIQQVVRGDSAAYFCASSPPVGNTGELFFGEGSRLTVL.

The CDR3 bases are TGTGCCAGCAGCTTAACAGCGGGGCAGGACACCGGGGAGCTGTTTTTT. Translated, it gives CASSLTAGQDTGELFF. J is TRBJ2-2 and V is TRBV7-8; the match to TRBD2 covers 7 bases. CDR1 and CDR2 (germline): SGHVS, FQNEAQ. CDR3 length: 16 amino acids. The junction had 6 bases not matched to a gene; V was cut back by 2 bases and J by 3 bases.

The chain carries TRBV6-5 and TRBJ1-6; the D is unclear. The CDR3 totals 13 residues. Germline CDR1 reads MNHEY; CDR2 reads SVGAGI. V lost 2 bases to trimming and J lost 8 bases, with 7 bases between them. As DNA, the CDR3 is TGTGCCAGCAGTTACGGGGAGTATTCACCCCTCCACTTT. Encoded protein: CASSYGEYSPLHF.

This clonotype showed up just a few times. V usage is TRBV4-1 and J usage is TRBJ2-7, with 7 bases fitting TRBD2. The ends lost 1 base at V and 2 bases at J; junction bases unmatched: 5. Germline assignment: CDR1 MGHRA and CDR2 YSYEKL. The CDR3 contains 15 residues. The CDR3 DNA reads as TGCGCCAGCAGCCAAGGTCTAGCGGACACCTACGAGCAGTACTTC. This gives the protein CASSQGLADTYEQYF.

This clonotype was counted many times. The V gene is TRBV3-1, the J gene TRBJ2-5, with TRBD1 matching over 9 bases. The CDR3 spans 15 residues. Germline CDR1 LGHDT, CDR2 YNNKEL (reference sequence). V shed 2 bases and J 7 bases; nucleotides not matched to a gene: 8. The CDR3 sequence: CASSQRTGELSTQYF. In DNA, the CDR3 is TGTGCCAGCAGCCAACGGACAGGGGAGTTGTCGACCCAGTACTTC.